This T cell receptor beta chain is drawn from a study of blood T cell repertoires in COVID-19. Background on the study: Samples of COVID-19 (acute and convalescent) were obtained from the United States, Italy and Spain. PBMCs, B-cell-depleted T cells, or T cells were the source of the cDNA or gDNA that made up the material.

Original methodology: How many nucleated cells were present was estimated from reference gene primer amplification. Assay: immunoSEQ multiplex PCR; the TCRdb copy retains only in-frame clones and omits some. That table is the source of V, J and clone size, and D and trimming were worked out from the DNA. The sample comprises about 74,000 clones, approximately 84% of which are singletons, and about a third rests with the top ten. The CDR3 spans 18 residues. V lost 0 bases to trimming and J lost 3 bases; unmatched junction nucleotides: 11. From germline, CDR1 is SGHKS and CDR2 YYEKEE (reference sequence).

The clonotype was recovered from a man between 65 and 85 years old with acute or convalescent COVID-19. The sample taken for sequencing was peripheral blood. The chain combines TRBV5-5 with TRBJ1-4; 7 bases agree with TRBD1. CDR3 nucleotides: TGTGCCAGCAGCTTGGGGGTTCGTCGGACAGGAGCTAATGAAAAACTGTTTTTT. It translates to CASSLGVRRTGANEKLFF.